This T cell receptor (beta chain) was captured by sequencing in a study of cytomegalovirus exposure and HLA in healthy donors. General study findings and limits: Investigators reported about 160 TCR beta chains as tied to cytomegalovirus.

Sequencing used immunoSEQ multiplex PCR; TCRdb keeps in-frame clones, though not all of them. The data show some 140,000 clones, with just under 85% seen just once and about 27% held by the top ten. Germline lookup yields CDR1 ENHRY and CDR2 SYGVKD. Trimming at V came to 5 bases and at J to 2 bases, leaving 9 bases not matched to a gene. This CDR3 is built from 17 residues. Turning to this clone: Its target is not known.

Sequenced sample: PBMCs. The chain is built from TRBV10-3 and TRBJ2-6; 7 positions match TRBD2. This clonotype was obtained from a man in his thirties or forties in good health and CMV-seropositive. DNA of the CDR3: TGTGCCATCAGTCCCCGGGGAGGGTCTGCTGGGGCCAACGTCCTGACTTTC. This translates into CAISPRGGSAGANVLTF.